This T cell receptor (beta chain) was documented in a study of cytomegalovirus exposure and HLA in healthy donors. Study-wide findings and caveats: Accounts indicate the classifier identified cytomegalovirus status with strong specificity and sensitivity. The authors confirmed in vitro that a few CMV-associated chains were specific for CMV antigens. Most TCRs appeared rarely, but some public TCRs recurred in many donors.

Germline CDR1 reads SGHKS; CDR2 reads YYEKEE (reference sequence). Trimming shortened V by 0 bases and J by 1 base, and 10 bases separated the two germline ends. The CDR3 runs 15 residues. As to this clone: Its cognate antigen is unknown.

Profiling relied on immunoSEQ multiplex PCR, and the TCRdb table lists in-frame clones only, not all of them. This sample has about 160,000 clones, with approximately 86% found just once. Sequenced material: PBMCs. The chain couples TRBV5-5 to TRBJ2-5, with D possibly matching TRBD2 (6 bases). This TCR came from a woman aged 18 to 35 in good health and CMV-seronegative. The DNA of the CDR3 is TGTGCCAGCAGCTTGGTAGGGGAGGTCCAAGAGACCCAGTACTTC. It encodes CASSLVGEVQETQYF.